Below are 10 T cell receptor beta chains sequenced from a single sample in a study of blood T cell repertoires in COVID-19 (dated by TCRdb to the early 2020s). The library was made by the immunoSEQ multiplex PCR assay. Sourced from immuneACCESS, this table was stored by TCRdb with only in-frame sequences that have V and J called. A share of the clones is absent; for the studies checked, an unresolved V gene accounts for under half, and the remainder has no known explanation. This sample is represented by around 200,000 clones; more than 85% of them were singletons. Over 1.5% of the sample is in the top ten clones. Source material: peripheral blood. These receptors were obtained from a man aged 35 to 55 with active or convalescent COVID-19.

This clone appeared a few times. The chain has TRBV6-5 and TRBJ1-3; 7 bases map to TRBD1. Germline CDR1 and CDR2: MNHEY and SVGAGI. This CDR3 region has 15 residues. Trimming removed 7 bases from V and 0 bases from J; junction bases left unmatched: 6. For the CDR3, the DNA is TGTGCCAGCACACGGGACAGAAGCTCTGGAAACACCATATATTTT. It is translated as CASTRDRSSGNTIYF.

This sequence joins TRBV15 and TRBJ2-2; 11 bases agree with TRBD1. CDR1 and CDR2 (germline): LNHNV, YYDKDF (reference sequence). This CDR3 contains 17 residues. Trimming removed 1 base from V and 6 bases from J; junction bases left unmatched: 7. The CDR3 protein is CATSRVGQGARSGELFF. CDR3 DNA: TGTGCCACCAGCAGAGTAGGACAGGGGGCTAGATCCGGGGAGCTGTTTTTT. The complete variable domain, with remaining parts taken from reference TRBV15 and TRBJ2-2, reads DAMVIQNPRYQVTQFGKPVTLSCSQTLNHNVMYWYQQKSSQAPKLLFHYYDKDFNNEADTPDNFQSRRPNTSFCFLDIRSPGLGDTAMYLCATSRVGQGARSGELFFGEGSRLTVL.

The chain links TRBV11-2 to TRBJ2-5, with D unresolved. The CDR3 spans 12 residues. Trimming stripped 3 bases from V and 7 bases from J, with 9 bases between. CDR1 and CDR2 from the germline V gene are SGHAT and FQNNGV. CDR3: CASSLNYGTQYF. CDR3 nucleotide sequence: TGTGCCAGCAGCTTGAACTATGGGACCCAGTACTTC.

This chain connects TRBV27 to TRBJ2-7; a possible D gene is TRBD1 (5 bases). CDR3 size: 14 residues. From germline, CDR1 is MNHEY and CDR2 SMNVEV (reference sequence). Trimming removed 6 bases from V and 3 bases from J, with 15 bases in between. CDR3 loop: CASSARRQRYEQYF. CDR3 nucleotide sequence: TGTGCCAGCAGCGCCCGGAGACAGCGCTACGAGCAGTACTTC.

The V and J genes are TRBV6-6 and TRBJ2-5; tentatively, D is TRBD2 (7 bases). The CDR3 is 15 residues long. V dropped 0 bases and J dropped 4 bases, with 12 bases sitting between them. CDR1 and CDR2 (germline): MNHNY, SVGAGI (reference sequence). The CDR3 DNA is TGTGCCAGCAGTTACTCGCGGGGGCTACGAGAGACCCAGTACTTC. Translation: CASSYSRGLRETQYF.

The chain carries TRBV18 and TRBJ1-1; D not resolved. The CDR3 extends over 16 amino acids. V lost 2 bases to trimming and J lost 0 bases, with 13 bases between them. The germline V gene has CDR1 KGHSH and CDR2 LQKENI. In nucleotides, the CDR3 is TGTGCCAGCTCACCAAGGTCACAGCCCATGAACACTGAAGCTTTCTTT. As protein: CASSPRSQPMNTEAFF.

This clone was found once. The V and J genes are TRBV27 and TRBJ1-5; 10 bases agree with TRBD1. The CDR3 length is 16 residues. J was trimmed by 6 bases and V by 5 bases; bases with no gene match: 10. Germline V CDR1 and CDR2: MNHEY, SMNVEV (reference sequence). This CDR3 is CASSAKSGQGFQPQHF. DNA of the CDR3: TGTGCCAGCAGTGCGAAATCGGGACAGGGGTTTCAGCCCCAGCATTTT.

The chain employs TRBV7-9 and TRBJ2-1; a weak D match, TRBD2 (6 bases). The CDR3 is 15 residues long. Germline loops: CDR1 SEHNR, CDR2 FQNEAQ (reference sequence). The V end lost 4 bases, the J end lost 3 bases, and 13 bases lay between the germline ends. The chain's CDR3 is CASSSRTTIYNEQFF. The CDR3 nucleotides are TGTGCCAGCAGCTCCCGGACTACTATCTACAATGAGCAGTTCTTC.

This sequence joins TRBV4-1 and TRBJ2-7, with a possible D match to TRBD2 (6 bases). Trimming shortened V by 4 bases and J by 7 bases, and 11 bases separated the two germline ends. This CDR3 contains 12 residues. Germline assignment: CDR1 MGHRA and CDR2 YSYEKL. The CDR3 sequence is CASSLLGGEQYF. CDR3 sequence (DNA): TGCGCCAGCAGCCTGCTTGGGGGGGAGCAGTACTTC.

The chain links TRBV6-6 to TRBJ2-7, with 8 positions matching TRBD2. V gave up 8 bases and J gave up 1 base; unmatched junction bases: 4. The V gene's germline CDR1 is MNHNY and CDR2 SVGAGI (reference sequence). This CDR3 contains 13 residues. CDR3 nucleotides: TGTGCCAGCCTCCCGGGGGGGTCCTACGAGCAGTACTTC. It is translated as CASLPGGSYEQYF.